The 9 T cell receptor beta chains listed next were all sequenced from one sample in a study of shared T cell receptors in the human thymus. The protocol was immunoSEQ multiplex PCR, while the TCRdb copy is restricted to in-frame clones and leaves out a portion. Of about 380,000 clones listed, around 95% are singletons. The sequenced material came from thymocytes. These receptor sequences come from a human donor.

The CDR3 sequence: CASTTEGADTQYF. The DNA of the CDR3 is TGTGCCAGCACCACAGAGGGGGCAGATACGCAGTATTTT. This sequence joins TRBV11-2 and TRBJ2-3; D is possibly TRBD1 (6 bases). Trimming took 7 bases from V and 4 from J, leaving 12 bases between them. The CDR3 has 13 amino acids. CDR1 and CDR2 from the germline V gene are SGHAT and FQNNGV.

The chain employs TRBV28 and TRBJ2-1; 7 nucleotides match TRBD2. Trimming removed 2 bases from V and 6 bases from J; junction bases left unmatched: 16. CDR1 is MDHEN and CDR2 is SYDVKM in the germline V gene. This CDR3 is built from 18 residues. The chain's CDR3 is CASSLRPSGQIPPNEQFF. CDR3 coding DNA: TGTGCCAGCAGTTTAAGGCCTAGCGGCCAGATCCCGCCCAATGAGCAGTTCTTC.

This clone was seen just once. The gene calls are TRBV30 and TRBJ2-3; 10 bases agree with TRBD2. This CDR3 contains 18 residues. CDR1 and CDR2 from the germline V gene are GTSNPN and SVGIG (reference sequence). J lost 4 bases, V lost 0 bases, and 13 bases had no gene match. The CDR3 nucleotides are TGTGCCTGGAGTGTAGCCCGCCATCTAGCGGGAGTGTCAGATACGCAGTATTTT. Encoded protein: CAWSVARHLAGVSDTQYF.

This clone was recorded only once. The chain joins TRBV30 to TRBJ2-5; D is undetermined. The J call is doubtful: the DNA matches TRBJ2-7 better. The CDR3 has 15 residues. Germline loops: CDR1 GTSNPN, CDR2 SVGIG (reference sequence). The CDR3 spells CAWSARQAPSYEQYF. CDR3 sequence (DNA): TGTGCCTGGAGTGCCCGACAAGCTCCCTCGTACGAGCAGTACTTC.

The rearrangement joins TRBV5-6 to TRBJ2-1; D remains unclear. V was trimmed by 0 bases and J by 5 bases, leaving 12 bases between them. The CDR3 sequence is 15 residues long. CDR1 is SGHDT, CDR2 YYEEEE, per germline. In nucleotides, the CDR3 is TGTGCCAGCAGCTTGGGGGATTCCTTCGACAATGAGCAGTTCTTC. It is translated as CASSLGDSFDNEQFF.

The chain uses TRBV28 and TRBJ1-5, with D maybe TRBD1 (6 bases). Germline assignment: CDR1 MDHEN and CDR2 SYDVKM. The CDR3 consists of 15 residues. The ends were cut back, 4 bases at V and 3 bases at J, with 13 bases in the middle. The DNA of the CDR3 is TGTGCCAGCAGTTCCCTCGGGACATACAATCAGCCCCAGCATTTT. It codes for CASSSLGTYNQPQHF.

This clone is a singleton in its sample. The V call is TRBV15, the J call TRBJ2-7; D tentatively fits TRBD1 or TRBD2 (6 bases each). This CDR3 region has 15 residues. V lost 0 bases and J lost 1, with 10 bases in between. Germline values: CDR1 LNHNV, CDR2 YYDKDF (reference sequence). The CDR3 nucleotides read TGTGCCACCAGCAGAGATTGCGGGACATCCTACGAGCAGTACTTC. This sequence encodes CATSRDCGTSYEQYF.

The V and J genes are TRBV30 and TRBJ2-3; TRBD1 or TRBD2 may be the D gene (6 bases each). Trimming pared 0 bases from V and 6 bases from J, leaving 16 bases between. The CDR3 consists of 15 residues. CDR1 is GTSNPN, CDR2 SVGIG, per germline (reference sequence). The CDR3 loop is CAWSVRGAPGDTQYF. CDR3 bases: TGTGCCTGGAGTGTAAGGGGGGCCCCCGGGGATACGCAGTATTTT.

The chain combines TRBV5-1 with TRBJ2-3; the D call may be TRBD1 or TRBD2 (5 bases each). Trimming pared 4 bases from V and 11 bases from J, leaving 14 bases between. The CDR3 spans 12 residues. Per the germline V gene, CDR1 is SGHRS and CDR2 is YFSETQ. The CDR3 DNA is TGCGCCAGCAGCGAGGACTTCCAGGGGCAGTATTTT. Its translation is CASSEDFQGQYF.